This entry features one T cell receptor beta chain sequence. The data belong to a study of blood T cell repertoires in COVID-19. Sequenced by immunoSEQ multiplex PCR; TCRdb stores in-frame clones only, minus some. Among more than 20,000 clones listed, roughly 75% were seen once. Trimming took 8 bases from V and 2 from J, leaving 13 bases between them. The germline CDR1 and CDR2 sequences are MNHNY and SVGAGI (reference sequence). The CDR3 is 14 residues long. The rearrangement links TRBV6-6 to TRBJ1-5, with D perhaps TRBD1 (5 bases). The TCR comes from a man between 60 and 75 years old with active COVID-19. The source material was peripheral blood. The CDR3 sequence: CASFPAGGNQPQHF. In DNA, the CDR3 is TGTGCCAGCTTCCCGGCGGGGGGCAATCAGCCCCAGCATTTT.